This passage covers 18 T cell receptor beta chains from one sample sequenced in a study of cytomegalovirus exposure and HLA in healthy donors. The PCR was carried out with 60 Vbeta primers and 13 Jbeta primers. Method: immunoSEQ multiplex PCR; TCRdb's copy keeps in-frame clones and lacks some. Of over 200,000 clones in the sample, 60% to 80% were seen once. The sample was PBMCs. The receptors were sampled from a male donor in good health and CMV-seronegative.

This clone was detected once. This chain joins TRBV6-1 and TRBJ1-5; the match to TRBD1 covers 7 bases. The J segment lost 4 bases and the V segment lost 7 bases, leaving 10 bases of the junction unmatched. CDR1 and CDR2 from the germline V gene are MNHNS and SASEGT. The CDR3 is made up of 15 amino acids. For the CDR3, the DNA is TGTGCCAGCAATGGGAGACAGGGCGGAAATCAGCCCCAGCATTTT. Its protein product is CASNGRQGGNQPQHF.

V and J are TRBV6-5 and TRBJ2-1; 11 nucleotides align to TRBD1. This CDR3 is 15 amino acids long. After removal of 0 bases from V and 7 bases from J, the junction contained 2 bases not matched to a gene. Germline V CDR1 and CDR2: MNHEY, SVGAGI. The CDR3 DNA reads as TGTGCCAGCAGTTACTCCGGGACAGGGGGAAATGAGCAGTTCTTC. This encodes CASSYSGTGGNEQFF.

CDR3 protein: CASSLGDRGGQPQHF. The CDR3 region has the DNA TGCGCCAGCAGCTTGGGTGACAGGGGCGGGCAGCCCCAGCATTTT. This sequence joins TRBV5-1 and TRBJ1-5; 8 bases align to TRBD1. The CDR3 runs to 15 residues. J was trimmed by 7 bases and V by 0 bases; bases with no gene match: 6. Per the germline V gene, CDR1 is SGHRS and CDR2 is YFSETQ.

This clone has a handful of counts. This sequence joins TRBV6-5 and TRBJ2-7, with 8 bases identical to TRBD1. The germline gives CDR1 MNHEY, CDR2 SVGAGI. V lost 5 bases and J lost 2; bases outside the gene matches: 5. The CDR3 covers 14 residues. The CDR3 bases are TGTGCCAGCAGTGCTAAGACAGGGGCCTACGAGCAGTACTTC. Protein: CASSAKTGAYEQYF.

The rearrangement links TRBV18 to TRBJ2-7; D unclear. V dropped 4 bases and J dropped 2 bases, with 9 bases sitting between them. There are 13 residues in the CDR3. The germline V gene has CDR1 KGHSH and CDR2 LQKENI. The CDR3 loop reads CASSRLETYEQYF. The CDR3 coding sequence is TGTGCCAGCTCACGCCTAGAAACCTACGAGCAGTACTTC.

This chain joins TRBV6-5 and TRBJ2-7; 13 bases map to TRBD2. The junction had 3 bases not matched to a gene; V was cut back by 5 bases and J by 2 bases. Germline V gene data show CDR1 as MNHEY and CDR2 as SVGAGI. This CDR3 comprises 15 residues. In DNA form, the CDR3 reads TGTGCCAGCAGTGCCGGACTAGCGGGGGCCTACGAGCAGTACTTC. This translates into CASSAGLAGAYEQYF.

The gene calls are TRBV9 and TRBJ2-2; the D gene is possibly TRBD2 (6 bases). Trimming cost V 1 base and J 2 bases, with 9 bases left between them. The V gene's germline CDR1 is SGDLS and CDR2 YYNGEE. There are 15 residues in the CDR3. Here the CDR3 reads CASSVYGGNTGELFF. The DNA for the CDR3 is TGTGCCAGCAGCGTATACGGGGGAAACACCGGGGAGCTGTTTTTT.

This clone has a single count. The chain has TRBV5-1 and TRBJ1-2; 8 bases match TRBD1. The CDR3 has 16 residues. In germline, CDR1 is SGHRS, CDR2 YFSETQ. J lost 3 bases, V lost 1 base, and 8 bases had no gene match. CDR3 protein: CASSLRTGLGDYGYTF. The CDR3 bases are TGCGCCAGCAGCTTGAGGACAGGGTTGGGTGACTATGGCTACACCTTC.

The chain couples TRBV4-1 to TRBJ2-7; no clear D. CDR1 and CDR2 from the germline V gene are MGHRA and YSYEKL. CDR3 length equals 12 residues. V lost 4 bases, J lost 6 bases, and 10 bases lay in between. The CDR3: CASSPNYREQYF. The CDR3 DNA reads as TGCGCCAGCAGCCCTAATTATCGCGAGCAGTACTTC.

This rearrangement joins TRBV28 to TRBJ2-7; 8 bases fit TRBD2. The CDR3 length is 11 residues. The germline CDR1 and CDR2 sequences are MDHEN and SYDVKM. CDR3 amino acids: CSGGDSYEQYF. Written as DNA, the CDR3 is TGTTCGGGAGGGGACTCCTACGAGCAGTACTTC. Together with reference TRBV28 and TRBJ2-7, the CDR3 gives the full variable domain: DVKVTQSSRYLVKRTGEKVFLECVQDMDHENMFWYRQDPGLGLRLIYFSYDVKMKEKGDIPEGYSVSREKKERFSLILESASTNQTSMYLCSGGDSYEQYFGPGTRLTVT.

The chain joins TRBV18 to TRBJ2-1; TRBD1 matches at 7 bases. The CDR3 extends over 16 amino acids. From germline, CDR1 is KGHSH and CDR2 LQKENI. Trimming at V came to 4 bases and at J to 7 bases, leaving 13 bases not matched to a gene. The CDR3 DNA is TGTGCCAGCTCACGGGACAGCCCCGCCGCTGAGAATGAGCAGTTCTTC. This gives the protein CASSRDSPAAENEQFF.

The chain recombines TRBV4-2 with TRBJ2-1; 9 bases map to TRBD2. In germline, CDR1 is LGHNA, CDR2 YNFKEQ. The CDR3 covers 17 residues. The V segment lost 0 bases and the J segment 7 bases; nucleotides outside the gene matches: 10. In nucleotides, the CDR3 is TGTGCCAGCAGCCAAGAGCTAGCGGGACCAGCGGGGAATGAGCAGTTCTTC. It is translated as CASSQELAGPAGNEQFF.

CDR3 DNA sequence: TGTGCCAGCAGCCTCGGTTACTACAATGAGCAGTTCTTC. This sequence encodes CASSLGYYNEQFF. The V and J genes are TRBV27 and TRBJ2-1; D unresolved. Germline CDR1 reads MNHEY; CDR2 reads SMNVEV (reference sequence). Trimming cost V 6 bases and J 3 bases, with 9 bases left between them. The CDR3 spans 13 residues.

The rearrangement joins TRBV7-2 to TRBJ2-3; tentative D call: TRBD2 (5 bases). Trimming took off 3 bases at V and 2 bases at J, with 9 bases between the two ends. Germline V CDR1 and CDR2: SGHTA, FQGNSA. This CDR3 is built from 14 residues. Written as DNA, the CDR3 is TGTGCCAGCAGCTTGAGGGCCAACACAGATACGCAGTATTTT. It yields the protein CASSLRANTDTQYF.

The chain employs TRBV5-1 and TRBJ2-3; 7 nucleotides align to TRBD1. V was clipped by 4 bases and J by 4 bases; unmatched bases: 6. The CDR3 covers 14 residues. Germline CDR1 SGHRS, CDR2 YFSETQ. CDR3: CASSTTGVPDTQYF. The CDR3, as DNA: TGCGCCAGCAGCACCACAGGGGTCCCAGATACGCAGTATTTT.

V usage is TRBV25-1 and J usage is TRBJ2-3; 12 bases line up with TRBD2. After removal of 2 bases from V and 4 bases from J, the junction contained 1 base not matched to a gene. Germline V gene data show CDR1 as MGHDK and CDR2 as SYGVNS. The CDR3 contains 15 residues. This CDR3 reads CASSELAGGADTQYF. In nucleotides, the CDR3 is TGTGCCAGCAGTGAACTAGCGGGGGGGGCAGATACGCAGTATTTT.

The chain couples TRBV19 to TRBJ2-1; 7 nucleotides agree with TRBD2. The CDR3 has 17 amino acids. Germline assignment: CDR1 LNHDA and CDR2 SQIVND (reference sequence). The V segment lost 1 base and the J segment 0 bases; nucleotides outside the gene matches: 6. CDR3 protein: CASSIGGGGSSYNEQFF. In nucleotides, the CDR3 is TGTGCCAGTAGTATAGGGGGCGGGGGAAGCTCCTACAATGAGCAGTTCTTC.

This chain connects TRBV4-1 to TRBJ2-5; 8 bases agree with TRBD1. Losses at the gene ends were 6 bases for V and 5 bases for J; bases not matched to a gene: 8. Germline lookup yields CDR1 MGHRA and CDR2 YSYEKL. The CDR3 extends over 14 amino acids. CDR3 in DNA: TGCGCCAGCAGTTTCGGACAGGGAAAGGAGACCCAGTACTTC. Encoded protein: CASSFGQGKETQYF.